These T cell receptor beta chains were read from a single sample in a study of blood T cell repertoires in COVID-19. Measured with immunoSEQ multiplex PCR; TCRdb has only the in-frame clones, and not every one. The sample lists some 73,000 clones, more than 70% occurring once. What was sequenced was peripheral blood. Source of these receptors: a woman over 75 with active or convalescent COVID-19. The CDR3 runs from the conserved cysteine through the conserved F or W. The order of the fields is V gene, D gene, J gene, clone size, CDR3 protein, CDR3 DNA. The D gene is left open where the match is weak. The size field is filled for only some rows; it gives once, few, many or a size class.

>TRBV28|NA|TRBJ2-7|few
CASSSPFGGAFPYEQYF
TGTGCCAGCAGTTCTCCCTTTGGGGGGGCGTTTCCCTACGAGCAGTACTTC
>TRBV28|NA|TRBJ1-5|NA
CASSLPRAGQPQHF
TGTGCCAGCAGCCTTCCTCGGGCGGGACAGCCCCAGCATTTT
>TRBV27|NA|TRBJ2-7|few
CASSKDSSYEQYF
TGTGCCAGCAGTAAGGACAGCTCCTACGAGCAGTACTTC
>TRBV27|TRBD1|TRBJ1-1|once
CASSPGDSLEKAFF
TGTGCCAGCAGCCCAGGGGACAGCCTCGAGAAAGCTTTCTTT
>TRBV7-2|TRBD2|TRBJ2-3|NA
CASSMGLAGQDTQYF
TGTGCCAGCAGCATGGGACTAGCGGGACAAGATACGCAGTATTTT
>TRBV19|NA|TRBJ2-1|once
CASSKQGSYNEQFF
TGTGCCAGTAGTAAACAGGGATCCTACAATGAGCAGTTCTTC
>TRBV18|NA|TRBJ2-1|NA
CASSPGGSEQFF
TGTGCCAGCTCACCTGGGGGGAGTGAGCAGTTCTTC
>TRBV11-2|NA|TRBJ2-1|NA
CASSATLAIDEQFF
TGTGCCAGCAGCGCCACCCTAGCGATCGATGAGCAGTTCTTC
>TRBV4-3|NA|TRBJ1-2|NA
CASSQASRVSNYGYTF
TGCGCCAGCAGCCAAGCGTCCAGGGTAAGCAACTATGGCTACACCTTC
>TRBV27|TRBD2|TRBJ2-7|NA
CASSFGAGGAYEQYF
TGTGCCAGCAGTTTCGGAGCGGGGGGTGCCTACGAGCAGTACTTC
>TRBV9|NA|TRBJ2-7|NA
CASSVGLQSSYEQYF
TGTGCCAGCAGCGTAGGACTACAATCCTCCTACGAGCAGTACTTC
>TRBV2|NA|TRBJ2-3|NA
CASSEARGGDTDTQYF
TGTGCCAGCAGTGAAGCGCGAGGGGGGGACACAGATACGCAGTATTTT
>TRBV5-4|NA|TRBJ1-3|NA
CASRPTGSGNTIYF
TGTGCCAGCAGACCCACAGGGTCTGGAAACACCATATATTTT
>TRBV7-7|TRBD2|TRBJ2-5|NA
CASSLAYDGLAGGRETQYF
TGTGCCAGCAGCTTAGCGTATGACGGACTAGCGGGGGGAAGGGAGACCCAGTACTTC
>TRBV19|TRBD1|TRBJ1-1|once
CASSPQGGTEAFF
TGTGCCAGTAGTCCCCAGGGGGGCACTGAAGCTTTCTTT
>TRBV4-3|NA|TRBJ2-7|NA
CASSQGGETGQYF
TGCGCCAGCAGCCAAGGCGGGGAAACCGGGCAGTACTTC
>TRBV9|TRBD1|TRBJ1-2|NA
CASSGATGGTYGYTF
TGTGCCAGCAGCGGGGCTACAGGGGGGACATATGGCTACACCTTC
>TRBV4-1|NA|TRBJ2-7|NA
CASSQVGQSYEQYF
TGCGCCAGCAGCCAGGTCGGACAGTCCTACGAGCAGTACTTC
>TRBV7-9|TRBD1|TRBJ1-2|NA
CASSLLEQGIYGYTF
TGTGCCAGCAGCTTACTAGAACAGGGGATCTATGGCTACACCTTC
>TRBV6-5|NA|TRBJ2-7|NA
CASVETVYEQYF
TGTGCCAGCGTCGAAACAGTCTACGAGCAGTACTTC
>TRBV28|NA|TRBJ1-2|NA
CASSFRAYGYTF
TGTGCCAGCAGTTTCAGGGCCTATGGCTACACCTTC
>TRBV6-6|TRBD1|TRBJ1-5|NA
CASSRTGGLQPQHF
TGTGCCAGCAGTCGGACAGGGGGTTTGCAGCCCCAGCATTTT
>TRBV5-1|TRBD2|TRBJ2-1|once
CASSFIGSGERFF
TGCGCCAGCAGCTTCATCGGAAGCGGGGAACGGTTCTTC
>TRBV19|TRBD1|TRBJ2-7|NA
CASSIRTGSHYEQYF
TGTGCCAGTAGTATTAGGACAGGTTCTCACTACGAGCAGTACTTC
>TRBV10-3|NA|TRBJ2-3|NA
CAISLAATDTQYF
TGTGCCATCAGCTTAGCGGCCACAGATACGCAGTATTTT
>TRBV27|NA|TRBJ2-5|NA
CASSPYEAAGQETQYF
TGTGCCAGCAGTCCATATGAGGCGGCGGGACAAGAGACCCAGTACTTC
>TRBV4-3|NA|TRBJ1-2|NA
CASSQESRDYGYTF
TGCGCCAGCAGCCAAGAGAGCAGGGACTATGGCTACACCTTC
>TRBV7-8|NA|TRBJ1-5|once
CASSQSDSNQPQHF
TGTGCCAGCAGCCAGAGCGATAGCAATCAGCCCCAGCATTTT
>TRBV19|NA|TRBJ2-1|NA
CASSIGLTASSYNEQFF
TGTGCCAGTAGTATAGGCCTGACTGCGAGCTCCTACAATGAGCAGTTCTTC
>TRBV7-2|TRBD2|TRBJ2-7|NA
CASSWLAGTSYEQYF
TGTGCCAGCAGCTGGTTAGCGGGGACCTCCTACGAGCAGTACTTC
>TRBV7-3|NA|TRBJ1-1|NA
CASSLDRNTEAFF
TGTGCCAGCAGTCTCGACAGGAACACTGAAGCTTTCTTT
>TRBV15|NA|TRBJ1-2|few
CATSREFGTGNGYTF
TGTGCCACCAGCAGAGAATTTGGAACAGGGAATGGCTACACCTTC
>TRBV7-2|TRBD1|TRBJ1-2|NA
CASSSTRGGQGHGYTF
TGTGCCAGCAGCTCAACACGTGGAGGACAGGGGCACGGCTACACCTTC
>TRBV21-1|NA|TRBJ1-1|once
CASSKPDREGNTEAFF
TGTGCCAGCAGCAAACCGGACAGGGAAGGTAACACTGAAGCTTTCTTT
>TRBV19|NA|TRBJ1-5|NA
CASSIAGTNQPQHF
TGTGCCAGTAGTATTGCAGGAACTAATCAGCCCCAGCATTTT
>TRBV19|TRBD1|TRBJ1-2|NA
CASSRQGGVSGYTF
TGTGCCAGTAGCCGACAGGGGGGCGTGAGTGGCTACACCTTC
>TRBV19|TRBD1|TRBJ1-6|NA
CASRGNTGTGGSPLHF
TGTGCCAGTAGGGGTAACACCGGGACAGGGGGTTCACCCCTCCACTTT
>TRBV5-1|NA|TRBJ1-1|NA
CASSGDRGTEAFF
TGCGCCAGCAGCGGGGATCGGGGCACTGAAGCTTTCTTT
>TRBV11-2|TRBD2|TRBJ2-1|once
CASSLVPGLAGGHSEQFF
TGTGCCAGCAGCTTAGTGCCGGGACTAGCGGGGGGGCATTCTGAGCAGTTCTTC
>TRBV3-1/TRBV3-2|TRBD2|TRBJ2-1|NA
CASSQGLASDEQFF
TGTGCCAGCAGCCAAGGACTAGCGAGTGATGAGCAGTTCTTC
>TRBV6-5|TRBD1|TRBJ1-2|once
CASSYYAQGSGGYTF
TGTGCCAGCAGTTACTACGCACAGGGGTCGGGAGGCTACACCTTC
>TRBV4-2|TRBD2|TRBJ2-3|NA
CASSQGTSGGRTDTQFF
TGTGCCAGCAGCCAGGGGACTAGCGGGGGGAGAACAGATACGCAGTTTTTT
>TRBV6-5|NA|TRBJ1-2|NA
CASSPAGAMSGYTF
TGTGCCAGCAGTCCGGCAGGGGCCATGTCTGGCTACACCTTC
>TRBV7-2|TRBD2|TRBJ2-5|NA
CASSLPSGVPQYF
TGTGCCAGCAGCTTACCTAGCGGGGTTCCCCAGTACTTC
>TRBV18|TRBD2|TRBJ2-5|once
CASSLFRLGLGDQETQYF
TGTGCCAGCTCACTCTTTCGGCTGGGACTAGGAGACCAAGAGACCCAGTACTTC
>TRBV19|TRBD1|TRBJ1-5|NA
CASSDTGTGYQPQHF
TGTGCCAGTAGTGATACCGGGACAGGCTATCAGCCCCAGCATTTT
>TRBV28|TRBD1|TRBJ1-5|NA
CASSSPGGASYQPQHF
TGTGCCAGCAGTTCCCCAGGGGGCGCTTCCTATCAGCCCCAGCATTTT
>TRBV27|NA|TRBJ1-6|NA
CASSFGTGVDSPLHF
TGTGCCAGCAGTTTTGGCACCGGGGTAGATTCACCCCTCCACTTT
>TRBV7-2|NA|TRBJ1-6|NA
CASSLEGAGLSPLHF
TGTGCCAGCAGCTTAGAAGGAGCAGGGCTTTCACCCCTCCACTTT
>TRBV5-4|NA|TRBJ2-1|NA
CASTSDRGLSYNEQFF
TGTGCCAGCACCAGTGACAGAGGCCTCTCCTACAATGAGCAGTTCTTC
>TRBV18|TRBD1|TRBJ2-5|NA
CASSPGDRVVLETQYF
TGTGCCAGCTCACCTGGGGACAGGGTCGTGTTAGAGACCCAGTACTTC
>TRBV6-6|NA|TRBJ2-1|NA
CASSPVRVEQFF
TGTGCCAGCAGCCCAGTCCGGGTTGAGCAGTTCTTC
>TRBV6-2/TRBV6-3|NA|TRBJ2-7|NA
CASSLSPDRSNEQYF
TGTGCCAGCAGCCTCTCCCCTGACAGGTCCAACGAGCAGTACTTC
>TRBV10-3|TRBD2|TRBJ2-4|NA
CAISDPTLAGSILAKNIQYF
TGTGCCATCAGTGATCCTACCCTAGCGGGGTCAATACTAGCCAAAAACATTCAGTACTTC
>TRBV14|NA|TRBJ2-3|once
CASSQDRVTDTQYF
TGTGCCAGCAGCCAAGATCGCGTCACAGATACGCAGTATTTT
>TRBV6-2/TRBV6-3|NA|TRBJ1-1|NA
CASSPRVHTEAFF
TGTGCCAGCAGTCCCCGGGTCCACACTGAAGCTTTCTTT
>TRBV28|NA|TRBJ1-5|NA
CASSTPTGLIPNQPQHF
TGTGCCAGCAGCACACCGACAGGTCTCATCCCTAATCAGCCCCAGCATTTT